This TCR beta chain is from a study of blood T cell repertoires in COVID-19. As for the study in general: Samples representing acute and convalescent COVID-19 were sourced from the United States, Italy and Spain. Nucleic acid was either cDNA or gDNA, and it came from T cells, B-cell-depleted T cells, or PBMCs.

Germline V CDR1 and CDR2: LGHNA, YNFKEQ. Trimming took 4 bases from V and 3 from J, leaving 25 bases between them. The CDR3 has 19 residues. Original processing methods: Reference gene primers were amplified, and this amplification served to estimate nucleated cell counts. The data were produced by immunoSEQ multiplex PCR, yet TCRdb's version contains in-frame clones alone and is incomplete. V, J and clone size are those of that table, while D and trimming were read from the DNA. The data contain under 250,000 clones, around four fifths of them singletons. The specimen sequenced was peripheral blood. The chain recombines TRBV4-2 with TRBJ2-1, with a possible D match to TRBD1 (6 bases). This TCR was sampled from a woman between 45 and 60 years old with acute or convalescent COVID-19. The CDR3: CASSLLKGHGSSYYNEQFF. CDR3 in DNA: TGTGCCAGCAGCCTCCTAAAGGGACACGGATCTAGTTACTACAATGAGCAGTTCTTC.